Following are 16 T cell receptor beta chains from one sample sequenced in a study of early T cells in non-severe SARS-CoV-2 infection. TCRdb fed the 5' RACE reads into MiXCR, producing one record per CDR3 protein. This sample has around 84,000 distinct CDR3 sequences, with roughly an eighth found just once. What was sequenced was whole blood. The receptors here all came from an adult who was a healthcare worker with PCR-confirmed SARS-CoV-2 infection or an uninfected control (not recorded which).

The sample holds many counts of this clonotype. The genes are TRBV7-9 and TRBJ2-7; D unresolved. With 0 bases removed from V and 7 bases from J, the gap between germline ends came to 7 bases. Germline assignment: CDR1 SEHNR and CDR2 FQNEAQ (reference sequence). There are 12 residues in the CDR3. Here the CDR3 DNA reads TGTGCCAGCAGCTTAGCCGCGTTGGAGCAGTACTTC. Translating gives CASSLAALEQYF.

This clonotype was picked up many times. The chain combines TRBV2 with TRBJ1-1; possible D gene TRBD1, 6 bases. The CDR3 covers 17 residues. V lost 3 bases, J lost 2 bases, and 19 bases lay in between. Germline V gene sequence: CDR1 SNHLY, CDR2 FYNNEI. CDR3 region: CASSDMISGHFNTEAFF. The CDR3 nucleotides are TGTGCCAGCAGTGATATGATTTCGGGACACTTTAACACTGAAGCTTTCTTT.

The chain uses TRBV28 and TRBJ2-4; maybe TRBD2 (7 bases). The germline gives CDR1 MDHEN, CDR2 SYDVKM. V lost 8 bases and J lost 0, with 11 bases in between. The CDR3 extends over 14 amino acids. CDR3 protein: CASRGALAKNIQYF. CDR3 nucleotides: TGTGCCAGCCGGGGGGCTCTAGCCAAAAACATTCAGTACTTC.

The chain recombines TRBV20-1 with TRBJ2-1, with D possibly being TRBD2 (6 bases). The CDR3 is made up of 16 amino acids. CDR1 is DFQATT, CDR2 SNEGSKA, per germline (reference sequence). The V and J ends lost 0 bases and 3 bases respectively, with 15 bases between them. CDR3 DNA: TGCAGTGCTAGAGATCAAGCTAGCGTATACTACAATGAGCAGTTCTTC. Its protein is CSARDQASVYYNEQFF.

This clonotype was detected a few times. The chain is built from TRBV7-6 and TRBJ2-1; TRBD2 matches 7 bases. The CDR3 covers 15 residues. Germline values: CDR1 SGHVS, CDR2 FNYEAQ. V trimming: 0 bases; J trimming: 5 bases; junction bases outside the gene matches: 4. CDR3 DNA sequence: TGTGCCAGCAGCTTAGCCCGGACTAGACACAATGAGCAGTTCTTC. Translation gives CASSLARTRHNEQFF. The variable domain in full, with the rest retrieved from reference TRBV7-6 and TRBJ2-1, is GAGVSQSPRYKVTKRGQDVALRCDPISGHVSLYWYRQALGQGPEFLTYFNYEAQQDKSGLPNDRFSAERPEGSISTLTIQRTEQRDSAMYRCASSLARTRHNEQFFGPGTRLTVL.

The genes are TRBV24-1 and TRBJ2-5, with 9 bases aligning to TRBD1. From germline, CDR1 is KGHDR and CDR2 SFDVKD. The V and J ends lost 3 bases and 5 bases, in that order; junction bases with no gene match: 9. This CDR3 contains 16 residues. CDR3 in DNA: TGTGCCACCAGTGATGGCGACGGGACAGGGAAGGAGACCCAGTACTTC. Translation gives CATSDGDGTGKETQYF.

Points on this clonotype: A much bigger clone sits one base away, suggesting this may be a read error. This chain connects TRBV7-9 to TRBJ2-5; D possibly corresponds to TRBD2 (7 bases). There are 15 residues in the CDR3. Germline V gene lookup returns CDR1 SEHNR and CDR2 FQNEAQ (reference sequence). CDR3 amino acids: CASSLGRGYQETRYF. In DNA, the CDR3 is TGTGCCAGCAGCTTGGGGAGGGGGTACCAAGAGACCCGGTACTTC.

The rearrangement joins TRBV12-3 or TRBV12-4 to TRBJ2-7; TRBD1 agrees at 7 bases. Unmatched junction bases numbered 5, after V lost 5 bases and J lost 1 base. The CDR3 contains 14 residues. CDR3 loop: CASSPDRVSYEQYF. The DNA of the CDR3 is TGTGCCAGCAGTCCCGACAGGGTTTCCTACGAGCAGTACTTC.

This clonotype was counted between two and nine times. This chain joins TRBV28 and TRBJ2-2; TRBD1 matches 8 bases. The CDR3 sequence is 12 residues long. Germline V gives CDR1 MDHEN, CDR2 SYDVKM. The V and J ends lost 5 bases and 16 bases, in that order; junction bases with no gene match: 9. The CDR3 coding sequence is TGTGCCAGCAGTCCATGGACAGGGCCTCCGTTTTTT. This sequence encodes CASSPWTGPPFF.

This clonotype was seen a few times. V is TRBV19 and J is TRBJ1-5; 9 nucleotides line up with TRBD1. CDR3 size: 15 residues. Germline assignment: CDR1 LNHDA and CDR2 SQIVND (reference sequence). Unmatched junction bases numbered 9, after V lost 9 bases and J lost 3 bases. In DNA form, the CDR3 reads TGTGCCAGCCAAGGAGGGACAGGGCCCAATCAGCCCCAGCATTTT. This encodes CASQGGTGPNQPQHF. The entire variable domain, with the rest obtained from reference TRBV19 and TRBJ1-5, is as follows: DGGITQSPKYLFRKEGQNVTLSCEQNLNHDAMYWYRQDPGQGLRLIYYSQIVNDFQKGDIAEGYSVSREKKESFPLTVTSAQKNPTAFYLCASQGGTGPNQPQHFGDGTRLSIL.

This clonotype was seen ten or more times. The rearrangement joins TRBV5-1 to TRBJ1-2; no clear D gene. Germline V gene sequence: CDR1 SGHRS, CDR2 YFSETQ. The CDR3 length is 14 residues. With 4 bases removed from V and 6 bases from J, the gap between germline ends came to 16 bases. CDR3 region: CASSTRTALDGYTF. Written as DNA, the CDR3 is TGCGCCAGCAGCACGAGGACGGCCCTCGATGGCTACACCTTC.

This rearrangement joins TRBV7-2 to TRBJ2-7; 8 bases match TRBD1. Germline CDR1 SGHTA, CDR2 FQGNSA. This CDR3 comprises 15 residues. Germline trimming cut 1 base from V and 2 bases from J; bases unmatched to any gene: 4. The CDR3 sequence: CASSLGQGAPYEQYF. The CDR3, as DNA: TGTGCCAGCAGCTTAGGGCAGGGGGCCCCCTACGAGCAGTACTTC.

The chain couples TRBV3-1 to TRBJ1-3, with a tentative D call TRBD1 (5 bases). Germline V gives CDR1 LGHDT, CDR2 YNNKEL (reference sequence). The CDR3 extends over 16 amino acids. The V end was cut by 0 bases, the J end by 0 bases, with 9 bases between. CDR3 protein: CASSQDGGISGNTIYF. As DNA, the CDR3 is TGTGCCAGCAGCCAAGATGGGGGAATCTCTGGAAACACCATATATTTT.

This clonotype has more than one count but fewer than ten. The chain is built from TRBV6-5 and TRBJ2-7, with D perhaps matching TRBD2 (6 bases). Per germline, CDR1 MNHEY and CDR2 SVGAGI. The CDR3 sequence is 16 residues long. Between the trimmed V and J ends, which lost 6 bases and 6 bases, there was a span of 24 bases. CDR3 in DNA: TGTGCCAGCAGACTGGGCGGGGCCGCCCGCACGGGCGAGCAGTACTTC. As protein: CASRLGGAARTGEQYF.

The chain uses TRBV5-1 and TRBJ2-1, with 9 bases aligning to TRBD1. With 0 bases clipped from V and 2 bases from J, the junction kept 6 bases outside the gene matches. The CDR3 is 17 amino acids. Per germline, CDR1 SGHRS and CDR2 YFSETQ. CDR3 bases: TGCGCCAGCAGCTTGGGTCTCGGGGACAGGGCCTACAATGAGCAGTTCTTC. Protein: CASSLGLGDRAYNEQFF.

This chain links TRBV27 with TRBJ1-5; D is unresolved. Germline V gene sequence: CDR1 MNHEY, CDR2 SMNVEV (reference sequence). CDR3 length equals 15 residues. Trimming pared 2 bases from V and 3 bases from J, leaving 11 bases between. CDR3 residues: CASSLEGITNQPQHF. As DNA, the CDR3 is TGTGCCAGCAGTTTAGAGGGAATTACCAATCAGCCCCAGCATTTT.